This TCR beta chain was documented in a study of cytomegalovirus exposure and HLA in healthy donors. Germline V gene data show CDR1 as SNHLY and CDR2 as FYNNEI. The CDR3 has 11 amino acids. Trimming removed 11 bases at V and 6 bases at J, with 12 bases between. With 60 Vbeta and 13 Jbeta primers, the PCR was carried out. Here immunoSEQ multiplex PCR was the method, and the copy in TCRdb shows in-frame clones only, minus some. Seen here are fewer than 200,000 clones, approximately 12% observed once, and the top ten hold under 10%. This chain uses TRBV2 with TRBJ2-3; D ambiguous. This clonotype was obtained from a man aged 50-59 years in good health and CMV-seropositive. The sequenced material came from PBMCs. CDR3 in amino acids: CASNEEDTQYF. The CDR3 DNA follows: TGTGCCTCAAACGAGGAGGATACGCAGTATTTT.